Listed below are T cell receptor beta chains from one sample, sequenced in a study of immune evolution from preneoplasia to lung adenocarcinoma. Clones were sequenced by immunoSEQ multiplex PCR, and TCRdb holds only the in-frame ones, with some missing. In the table there are just under 10,000 clones, 65% to 80% of which are singletons. The sample consisted of FFPE minimally invasive lung adenocarcinoma tissue. These receptors all stem from a person between 70 and 80 years old with lung adenocarcinoma. Some clones in this sample may be carry-over from other donors' samples. The CDR3 runs from the conserved cysteine through the conserved F or W. A D gene is named only where the DNA matches it firmly. Rows give clone size only sometimes, using once, few, many, or a class for an expanded clone.

clone size	D gene	V gene	J gene	CDR3 protein	CDR3 DNA
NA	TRBD1	TRBV27	TRBJ1-4	CASSPGTGTNEKLFF	TGTGCCAGCAGCCCCGGGACAGGGACTAATGAAAAACTGTTTTTT
NA	NA	TRBV6-1	TRBJ1-4	CASSVQFNEKLFF	TGTGCCAGCAGTGTCCAGTTTAATGAAAAACTGTTTTTT
NA	NA	TRBV19	TRBJ1-5	CASARGRNQPQHF	TGTGCCAGTGCCAGGGGAAGGAATCAGCCCCAGCATTTT
NA	NA	TRBV29-1	TRBJ2-5	CSALGSRTETQYF	TGCAGCGCACTGGGTAGCAGGACGGAGACCCAGTACTTC
NA	NA	TRBV7-9	TRBJ1-1	CASSLARSSKEAFF	TGTGCCAGCAGCTTAGCGCGGAGCTCCAAGGAAGCTTTCTTT
NA	NA	TRBV2	TRBJ1-1	CATSANGNTEAFF	TGTGCCACCTCAGCCAACGGCAACACTGAAGCTTTCTTT
NA	NA	TRBV6-5	TRBJ2-5	CASFAGGSETQYF	TGTGCCAGCTTTGCCGGAGGGAGCGAGACCCAGTACTTC
NA	TRBD2	TRBV5-4	TRBJ2-7	CASSAGLAGSYEQYF	TGTGCCAGCAGCGCGGGACTAGCGGGATCCTACGAGCAGTACTTC
NA	TRBD2	TRBV5-6	TRBJ2-7	CASEGLAGIYEQYF	TGTGCCAGTGAGGGACTAGCGGGCATCTACGAGCAGTACTTC
NA	NA	TRBV7-8	TRBJ1-2	CASSPDSNYGYTF	TGTGCCAGCAGCCCGGACAGTAACTATGGCTACACCTTC
NA	NA	TRBV5-5	TRBJ2-2	CASSLAVGGAGELFF	TGTGCCAGCAGCTTGGCGGTGGGAGGAGCCGGGGAGCTGTTTTTT
NA	NA	TRBV6-1	TRBJ2-5	CASSEGVSGRTQYF	TGTGCCAGCAGTGAAGGCGTCTCCGGACGGACCCAGTACTTC
NA	TRBD2	TRBV7-6	TRBJ2-3	CASSPRTSGASTDTQYF	TGTGCCAGCAGCCCGAGGACTAGCGGGGCTAGCACAGATACGCAGTATTTT
NA	TRBD2	TRBV29-1	TRBJ2-3	CSVAGGGAGGGRKMYTQYF	TGCAGCGTTGCAGGGGGTGGAGCGGGAGGCGGGAGGAAGATGTATACGCAGTATTTT
NA	NA	TRBV28	TRBJ1-1	CASSLSVEAFF	TGTGCCAGCAGTTTGTCCGTTGAAGCTTTCTTT
NA	NA	TRBV6-5	TRBJ2-7	CASSYRGGEQYF	TGTGCCAGCAGTTACAGGGGCGGCGAGCAGTACTTC
NA	TRBD2	TRBV27	TRBJ2-3	CASSLLAGGDTQYF	TGTGCCAGCAGTTTATTAGCGGGAGGGGATACGCAGTATTTT
NA	NA	TRBV7-2	TRBJ1-2	CASSSLGRKSNYGYTF	TGTGCCAGCAGCTCCCTCGGACGGAAGAGTAACTATGGCTACACCTTC
NA	NA	TRBV27	TRBJ2-5	CASSLVGEETQYF	TGTGCCAGCAGTTTGGTAGGGGAAGAGACCCAGTACTTC
few	TRBD1	TRBV5-4	TRBJ2-7	CASSSRTGGAYEQYF	TGTGCCAGCAGCTCCCGGACAGGGGGCGCGTACGAGCAGTACTTC
NA	NA	TRBV30	TRBJ1-1	CAWSLATEAFF	TGTGCCTGGAGTCTAGCCACTGAAGCTTTCTTT
NA	TRBD2	TRBV6-1	TRBJ2-7	CASSVAGAGSYEQYF	TGTGCCAGCAGTGTAGCGGGAGCGGGATCCTACGAGCAGTACTTC
NA	NA	TRBV4-1	TRBJ1-1	CASSQARANEAFF	TGCGCCAGCAGCCAAGCCAGGGCCAATGAAGCTTTCTTT
NA	NA	TRBV28	TRBJ1-5	CASTTPGAGPFF	TGTGCCAGCACCACACCTGGGGCAGGCCCTTTTTTT
NA	NA	TRBV7-3	TRBJ1-4	CASSLRMGEKLFF	TGTGCCAGCAGCTTAAGGATGGGAGAAAAACTGTTTTTT
NA	TRBD2	TRBV19	TRBJ2-5	CASSLRRLAGGTQYF	TGTGCCAGTAGTTTAAGACGACTAGCGGGAGGGACCCAGTACTTC
NA	NA	TRBV6-1	TRBJ2-5	CASSDMLASETQYF	TGTGCCAGCAGTGATATGTTGGCTAGCGAGACCCAGTACTTC
NA	NA	TRBV30	TRBJ1-2	CAWSLLAWSGYTF	TGTGCCTGGAGTCTCCTTGCCTGGTCCGGCTACACCTTC
NA	TRBD1	TRBV7-9	TRBJ2-1	CASSSGQVGYNEQFF	TGTGCCAGCAGCTCGGGACAGGTGGGTTACAATGAGCAGTTCTTC
NA	NA	TRBV27	TRBJ1-5	CTSSFAGGDQPQHF	TGTACCAGCAGTTTCGCCGGGGGTGACCAGCCCCAGCATTTT
once	NA	TRBV28	TRBJ2-2	CASLGARAGELFF	TGTGCCAGTTTGGGGGCTCGCGCCGGGGAGCTGTTTTTT
NA	TRBD2	TRBV7-9	TRBJ2-5	CASSFGTSRNQETQYF	TGTGCCAGCAGCTTTGGGACTAGCAGAAACCAAGAGACCCAGTACTTC
NA	NA	TRBV5-6	TRBJ1-6	CASSLGQSRGSPLHF	TGTGCCAGCAGCCTCGGACAGTCAAGGGGATCACCCCTCCACTTT